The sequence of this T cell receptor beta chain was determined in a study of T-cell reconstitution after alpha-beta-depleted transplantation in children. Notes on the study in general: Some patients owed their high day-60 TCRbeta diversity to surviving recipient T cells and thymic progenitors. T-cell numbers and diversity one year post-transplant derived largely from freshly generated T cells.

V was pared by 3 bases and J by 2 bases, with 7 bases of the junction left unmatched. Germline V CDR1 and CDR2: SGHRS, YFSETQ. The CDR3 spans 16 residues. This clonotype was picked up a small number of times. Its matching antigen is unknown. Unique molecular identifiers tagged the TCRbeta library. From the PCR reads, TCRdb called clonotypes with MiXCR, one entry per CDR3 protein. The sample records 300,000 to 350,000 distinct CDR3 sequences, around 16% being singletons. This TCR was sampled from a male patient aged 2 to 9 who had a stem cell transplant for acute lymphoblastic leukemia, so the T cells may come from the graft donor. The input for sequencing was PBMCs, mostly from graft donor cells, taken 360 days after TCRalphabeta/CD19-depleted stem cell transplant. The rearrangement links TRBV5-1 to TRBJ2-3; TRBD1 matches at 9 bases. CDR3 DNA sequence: TGCGCCAGCAGCTACGGGGGGACAGGGAACACAGATACGCAGTATTTT. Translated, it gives CASSYGGTGNTDTQYF.